The 8 T cell receptor beta chains reported below all come from one sample, sequenced in a study of cytomegalovirus exposure and HLA in healthy donors. Both 60 Vbeta primers and 13 Jbeta primers went into the PCR. Assay: immunoSEQ multiplex PCR; the TCRdb copy retains only in-frame clones and omits some. The sample holds 180,000 or so clones; about 82% are singletons and the top ten take around 1.5%. The specimen sequenced was PBMCs. The receptors stem from a man between 18 and 35 years old in good health and CMV-seronegative.

This chain links TRBV6-5 with TRBJ2-3; a weak D match, TRBD2 (5 bases). V lost 3 bases to trimming and J lost 0 bases, with 10 bases between them. CDR1 and CDR2 from the germline V gene are MNHEY and SVGAGI. This CDR3 spans 15 amino acids. The CDR3 here is CASSYSRGSTDTQYF. The CDR3 nucleotides are TGTGCCAGCAGTTATTCCCGCGGGAGCACAGATACGCAGTATTTT.

The V call is TRBV9, the J call TRBJ2-3; the match to TRBD2 covers 8 bases. Trimming removed 3 bases from V and 6 bases from J; junction bases left unmatched: 12. The CDR3 runs to 16 residues. In germline, CDR1 is SGDLS, CDR2 YYNGEE. CDR3 DNA: TGTGCCAGCAGCGCCGACGGACGGGGGGGCGTGGATACGCAGTATTTT. This translates into CASSADGRGGVDTQYF.

A few counts support this clone. The chain recombines TRBV28 with TRBJ1-1, with D possibly being TRBD1 (6 bases). Trimming pared 2 bases from V and 6 bases from J, leaving 10 bases between. This CDR3 has 13 residues. Germline values: CDR1 MDHEN, CDR2 SYDVKM. In DNA form, the CDR3 reads TGTGCCAGCAGTTTAGCAGGGGCATCTGAAGCTTTCTTT. The encoded protein is CASSLAGASEAFF. Supplemented by reference TRBV28 and TRBJ1-1, the full variable domain reads DVKVTQSSRYLVKRTGEKVFLECVQDMDHENMFWYRQDPGLGLRLIYFSYDVKMKEKGDIPEGYSVSREKKERFSLILESASTNQTSMYLCASSLAGASEAFFGQGTRLTVV.

The CDR3 DNA reads TGTGCCAGCAGCCCCGGACAGGGGCTGAGAACTGAAGCTTTCTTT. Translated, it gives CASSPGQGLRTEAFF. The chain has TRBV5-4 and TRBJ1-1, with 9 bases aligning to TRBD1. V trimming: 4 bases; J trimming: 5 bases; junction bases outside the gene matches: 9. This CDR3 region has 15 residues. CDR1 is SGHNT, CDR2 YYREEE, per germline (reference sequence).

In this sample, this clone turned up a few times. The chain employs TRBV6-6 and TRBJ2-2; maybe TRBD1 (6 bases). CDR1 and CDR2 (germline): MNHNY, SVGAGI (reference sequence). The length of the CDR3 is 15 residues. Between the trimmed V and J ends, which lost 6 bases and 6 bases, there was a span of 17 bases. CDR3: CASSTWEQGPGELFF. CDR3 nucleotides: TGTGCCAGCAGCACGTGGGAACAGGGACCCGGGGAGCTGTTTTTT.

J is TRBJ1-5 and V is TRBV7-2; 10 nucleotides align to TRBD1. Unmatched junction bases numbered 8, after V lost 5 bases and J lost 4 bases. The CDR3 consists of 16 residues. CDR1 SGHTA and CDR2 FQGNSA come from the germline V gene. The CDR3 protein is CASSEGSDRGNQPQHF. The DNA for the CDR3 is TGTGCCAGCAGCGAAGGATCGGACAGGGGGAATCAGCCCCAGCATTTT.

In this sample, this clone turned up once. The chain joins TRBV2 to TRBJ2-7, with TRBD1 identical over 10 bases. The CDR3 contains 15 residues. CDR1 and CDR2 from the germline V gene are SNHLY and FYNNEI. The ends lost 4 bases at V and 6 bases at J; junction bases unmatched: 9. The CDR3 region is CASSGETGGHGEQYF. Here the CDR3 DNA reads TGTGCCAGCAGTGGAGAGACAGGGGGCCACGGCGAGCAGTACTTC.

This clone occurred once. The V call is TRBV6-1, the J call TRBJ1-5; D is undetermined. V was pared by 3 bases and J by 7 bases, with 10 bases between. The germline gives CDR1 MNHNS, CDR2 SASEGT. CDR3 length: 13 amino acids. The CDR3 sequence is CASSDEFRQPQHF. The CDR3 region has the DNA TGTGCCAGCAGTGATGAGTTCCGGCAGCCCCAGCATTTT.